Each of the 4 T cell receptor beta chains below was sequenced from the same sample in a study of shared clonotypes between healthy human individuals (dated by TCRdb to the early 2020s). Library preparation used the immunoSEQ multiplex PCR assay. TCRdb retrieved this table from immuneACCESS and kept in-frame rearrangements only. Not all clones are present; in checked studies, unresolved V genes account for under half, and no reason is known for the remainder. A total of over 2 million clones appear in this sample, over 85% of them only once. Roughly 1% of the sample comes from the top ten. For the CD8 naive samples, CD45RO-negative cells were positively selected for CCR7, yielding a CD45RA+CCR7+ population from which TemRA cells were excluded. Sequences were obtained from naive CD8+ T cells sorted from blood. Explained via the paper, the cell subset or site label denotes: CD45RA+CCR7+. All receptors derive from a young man in good health.

This clone was seen once. This chain joins TRBV5-1 and TRBJ1-6; D possibly corresponds to TRBD1 (5 bases). CDR3 length: 15 amino acids. CDR1 and CDR2 from the germline V gene are SGHRS and YFSETQ. V lost 5 bases to trimming and J lost 8 bases, with 17 bases between them. Written as DNA, the CDR3 is TGCGCCAGCAGAGAGACCGGGGCAGGAGATTCACCCCTCCACTTT. Protein product: CASRETGAGDSPLHF. Filled out from reference TRBV5-1 and TRBJ1-6, the complete variable domain reads KAGVTQTPRYLIKTRGQQVTLSCSPISGHRSVSWYQQTPGQGLQFLFEYFSETQRNKGNFPGRFSGRQFSNSRSEMNVSTLELGDSALYLCASRETGAGDSPLHFGNGTRLTVT.

The chain recombines TRBV7-2 with TRBJ1-6; D is perhaps TRBD1 (5 bases). Germline assignment: CDR1 SGHTA and CDR2 FQGNSA. This CDR3 is built from 15 residues. V dropped 5 bases and J dropped 10 bases, with 18 bases sitting between them. Here the CDR3 DNA reads TGTGCCAGCAGCCAAGATTGGGGGAGCCTCTCACCCCTCCACTTT. Amino acid sequence: CASSQDWGSLSPLHF. The variable domain in full, completed from reference TRBV7-2 and TRBJ1-6, reads GAGVSQSPSNKVTEKGKDVELRCDPISGHTALYWYRQSLGQGLEFLIYFQGNSAPDKSGLPSDRFSAERTGGSVSTLTIQRTQQEDSAVYLCASSQDWGSLSPLHFGNGTRLTVT.

This chain joins TRBV7-6 and TRBJ2-5, with a weak D call TRBD1 (6 bases). CDR1 SGHVS and CDR2 FNYEAQ come from the germline V gene. V gave up 5 bases and J gave up 1 base, with 14 bases separating them. The CDR3 has 15 residues. The CDR3 DNA follows: TGTGCCAGCAGCCCAGGGGCGGGTGGCCAAGAGACCCAGTACTTC. The encoded protein is CASSPGAGGQETQYF.

The chain carries TRBV7-2 and TRBJ2-7; the D is unclear. Trimming removed 1 base from V and 3 bases from J, with 10 bases in between. This CDR3 spans 14 amino acids. Germline V CDR1 and CDR2: SGHTA, FQGNSA. The CDR3 region is CASSLGSLYYEQYF. The CDR3 DNA reads TGTGCCAGCAGCTTAGGGAGTTTATACTACGAGCAGTACTTC.